This T cell receptor beta chain is from a study of T-cell reconstitution after alpha-beta-depleted transplantation in children. Preparing the TCRbeta library involved the use of unique molecular identifiers. Each CDR3 protein is one row after TCRdb ran MiXCR on the PCR reads. The data contain 200,000 to 300,000 distinct CDR3 sequences, 9.5% to 15% of them singletons. The CDR3 contains 12 residues. With 5 bases removed from V and 6 bases from J, the gap between germline ends came to 9 bases. This clonotype occurred many times. This TCR was recovered from a human donor who donated a stem cell graft to a child with acute lymphoblastic leukemia. The input for sequencing was PBMCs from the stem cell graft donor, taken from the stem cell graft. The J gene is TRBJ2-3, the V gene TRBV12-3 or TRBV12-4; D not certain. The CDR3 loop is CASSPVGDTQYF. The CDR3 DNA reads TGTGCCAGCAGTCCTGTGGGGGATACGCAGTATTTT.